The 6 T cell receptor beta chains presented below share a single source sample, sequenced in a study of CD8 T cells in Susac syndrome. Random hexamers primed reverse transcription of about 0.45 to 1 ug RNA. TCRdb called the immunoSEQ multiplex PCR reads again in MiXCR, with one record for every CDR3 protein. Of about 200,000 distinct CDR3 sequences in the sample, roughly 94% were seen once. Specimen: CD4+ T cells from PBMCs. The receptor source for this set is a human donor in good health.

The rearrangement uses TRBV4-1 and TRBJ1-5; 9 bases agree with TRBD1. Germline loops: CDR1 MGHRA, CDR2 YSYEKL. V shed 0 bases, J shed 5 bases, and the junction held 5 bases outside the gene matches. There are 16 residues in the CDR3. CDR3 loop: CASSQEGTGPDQPQHF. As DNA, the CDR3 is TGCGCCAGCAGCCAAGAGGGGACAGGGCCTGATCAGCCCCAGCATTTT.

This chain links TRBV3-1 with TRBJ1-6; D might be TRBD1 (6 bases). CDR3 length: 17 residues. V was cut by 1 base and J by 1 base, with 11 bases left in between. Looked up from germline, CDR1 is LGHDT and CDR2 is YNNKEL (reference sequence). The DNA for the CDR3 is TGTGCCAGCAGCCAAGGACAGGCCAGTTCCTATAATTCACCCCTCCACTTT. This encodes CASSQGQASSYNSPLHF.

The CDR3 DNA sequence: TGTGCCAGCAGCCCCCAACAGGGATACGAGCAGTACGTC. Its protein product is CASSPQQGYEQYV. The chain couples TRBV27 to TRBJ2-7; D is possibly TRBD1 (6 bases). With 6 bases removed from V and 4 bases from J, the gap between germline ends came to 13 bases. The CDR3 length is 13 residues. Germline-derived CDR1 and CDR2 are MNHEY and SMNVEV (reference sequence).

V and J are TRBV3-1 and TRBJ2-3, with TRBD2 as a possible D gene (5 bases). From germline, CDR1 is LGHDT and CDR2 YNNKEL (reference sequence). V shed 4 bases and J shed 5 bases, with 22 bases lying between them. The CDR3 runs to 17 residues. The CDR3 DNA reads TGTGCCAGCAGCCCCCCGAACCGTGGGAGACGAGGAGATACGCAGTATTTT. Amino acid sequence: CASSPPNRGRRGDTQYF.

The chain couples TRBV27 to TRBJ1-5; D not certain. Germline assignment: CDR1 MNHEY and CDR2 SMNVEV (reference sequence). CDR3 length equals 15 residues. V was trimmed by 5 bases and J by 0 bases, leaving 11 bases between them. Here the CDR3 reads CASSDTVNSNQPQHF. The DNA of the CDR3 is TGTGCCAGCAGTGACACGGTCAATAGCAATCAGCCCCAGCATTTT.

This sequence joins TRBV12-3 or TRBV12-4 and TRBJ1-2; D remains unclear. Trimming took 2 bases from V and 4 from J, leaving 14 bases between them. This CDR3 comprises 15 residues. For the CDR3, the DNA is TGTGCCAGCAGTTTATTTCCCGCAGAACTCTATGGCTACACCTTC. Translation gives CASSLFPAELYGYTF.